This T cell receptor beta chain was sequenced for a study of neurological immune-mediated disorders. Study details: The multiple sclerosis group of approximately 35 included some 30 relapsing-remitting and 3 secondary progressive patients. Study-wide points: CDR3 amino acid sequences of expanded clones were not shared across subjects, a result suggesting private repertoires in all groups.

Regarding this clonotype: Its target is not known.

Synthesis of cDNA was accomplished via 5'RACE employing 10-nucleotide random UMIs. TCRdb reprocessed the 5' RACE reads with MiXCR, giving one entry per CDR3 protein. Of some 65,000 distinct CDR3 sequences listed, under 5% are singletons. There are 13 residues in the CDR3. Per germline, CDR1 SQVTM and CDR2 ANQGSEA. J was trimmed by 2 bases and V by 6 bases; bases with no gene match: 5. The chain recombines TRBV29-1 with TRBJ2-3; 7 bases map to TRBD1. This TCR was recovered from a man aged 50-60 years with multiple sclerosis. The sequenced material came from PBMCs. CDR3 coding DNA: TGCAGCGTAGCCGGGACAGTCACAGATACGCAGTATTTT. Translation gives CSVAGTVTDTQYF.